The T cell receptor beta chain described here comes from a study of T cell repertoires in cytomegalovirus infection (dated by TCRdb to about 2019). In the study overall: The peptide stimulations were aimed at well-studied HLA-B-restricted epitopes as well as recently identified HLA-C-restricted CMV epitopes, whose presentation resists viral immunomodulation. The HLA type of each donor mattered for the analysis, because public TCR beta signatures pointed to carriage of CMV infection along with the matching HLA type. Here is what the overall study found, with its caveats: Carriers of CMV infection plus the relevant HLA type were discriminated by the cumulative frequency of public TCR beta family members in the study cohort and in an independent approximately 340-donor cohort. In the ex vivo response, HLA-C-restricted CMV-specific TCR beta clonotypes were dominant, and in two of eight donors the single most frequent clonotype came from this HLA-C-restricted group.

The CDR3 runs 16 residues from the cysteine to the phenylalanine. Of all the DNA, just the CDR3 is kept, 48 bases in frame from base 1. CDR1 SGHAT and CDR2 FQNNGV were looked up in the germline V gene. The junction carries 12 bases between V and J, which are trimmed by 0 bases and 2 bases respectively. The treatment or condition label here, explained by the study, means: in vitro stimulation with specific CMV peptide epitopes to enrich CMV-specific T cells. A note on this clonotype: Its antigen remains unidentified. No base quality values were provided; no much bigger clone lies one nucleotide off.

TCRdb records Illumina HiSeq 1500 as the sequencer. TCRdb reprocessing: public reads trimmed at Q25 with fastp, clones called with MiXCR, in-frame beta chains kept. For every CDR3 protein sequence, its rows merge into one entry that carries the most common genes and DNA. This sample is represented by nearly 700,000 distinct CDR3 sequences; around a third of them were singletons. Of the sample, over 15% is held by the ten largest clones. Here the sequenced sample was cultured PBMCs, taken from culture after CMV antigen stimulation. The chain is encoded by TRBV11-2 joined to TRBJ2-3, with a tentative D call of TRBD1 or TRBD2, each matching 5 bases. The clonotype originates from a human donor in good health (CMV status not recorded). Some clones in this sample may be carry-over from other donors' samples. CDR3 reads: CASSLESGTTTDTQYF. The nucleotide sequence reads TGTGCCAGCAGCTTAGAGTCCGGGACCACCACAGATACGCAGTATTTT.